These T cell receptor beta chains were read from a single sample in a study of blood T cell repertoires in COVID-19. Produced via immunoSEQ multiplex PCR; TCRdb's table is partial and in-frame only. The data contain 28,000 or so clones, over 75% of them singletons. The sample consisted of peripheral blood. These receptors came from a woman of 80 years or more with COVID-19, enrolled during active disease. CDR3s include the opening cysteine and the closing phenylalanine or tryptophan.

V gene	J gene	CDR3 protein
TRBV7-3	TRBJ2-3	CASSPLGRDRGGDTQYF
TRBV3-1/TRBV3-2	TRBJ1-3	CASSLTGTGAGNTIYF
TRBV20-1	TRBJ1-1	CSARPGTEAFF
TRBV30	TRBJ1-2	CAWRLDRGVTFDGYTF
TRBV9	TRBJ1-5	CASSVGWGGQPQHF
TRBV12-5	TRBJ1-6	CASGQGTGASPLHF
TRBV7-3	TRBJ2-7	CASSLVRAGEQYF
TRBV6-5	TRBJ1-1	CASNTGTGRTEAFF
TRBV6-1	TRBJ2-3	CASSDTGAPSTDTQYF
TRBV5-6	TRBJ1-3	CASSWGQGASGNTIYF
TRBV27	TRBJ1-6	CASGRQPDYSPLHF
TRBV15	TRBJ2-7	CATSRGTDINLISYEQYF
TRBV6-5	TRBJ1-2	CASFLTGGDFSGYTF
TRBV19	TRBJ2-3	CASSIGGARGNTDTQYF
TRBV19	TRBJ1-5	CASTRGTVSNQPQHF
TRBV10-1	TRBJ1-3	CASRAKGGRSGNTIYF
TRBV19	TRBJ1-5	CASSIGKQGVGESNQPQHF
TRBV18	TRBJ2-7	CASSPEQGVGEQYF
TRBV12-3/TRBV12-4	TRBJ1-5	CASSRPSQPQHF
TRBV5-4	TRBJ1-1	CASSLAGRRGVEAFF
TRBV6-6	TRBJ2-1	CASSLGDLTYNEQFF
TRBV27	TRBJ1-1	CASSPGTWFSGTEAFF
TRBV2	TRBJ2-3	CASAGLPGPPDTQYF
TRBV5-1	TRBJ1-6	CASSLGLDRGNSPLHF
TRBV13	TRBJ2-1	CASSLVTVQGVDEQFF
TRBV28	TRBJ1-2	CASRTGRISYGYTF
TRBV30	TRBJ1-1	CAWRLDRTEAFF
TRBV3-1/TRBV3-2	TRBJ2-2	CASSPTGVSTGELFF
TRBV12-5	TRBJ1-1	CASGLVTTGGYTEAFF
TRBV29-1	TRBJ2-3	CSVASRVESTDTQYF
TRBV7-2	TRBJ2-2	CASSLALTGELFF
TRBV10-3	TRBJ2-3	CAISGSGGAQDTQYF
TRBV25-1	TRBJ1-1	CASSASELNTEAFF
TRBV7-9	TRBJ2-3	CASSLGTGSTDTQYF
TRBV3-1/TRBV3-2	TRBJ2-4	CASSQDAGGNIQYF
TRBV27	TRBJ1-1	CASSLRGGTEAFF
TRBV3-1/TRBV3-2	TRBJ2-7	CASSRGTSGEYEQYF
TRBV30	TRBJ2-5	CAWSQTGTSDRETQYF
TRBV7-2	TRBJ1-2	CASSYSRTGGYGYTF